The 2 T cell receptor beta chains below all came from one sample that was sequenced in a study of T cell responses to AZD1222 COVID-19 vaccine. Sequencing was performed with immunoSEQ multiplex PCR; in TCRdb, only in-frame clones are kept and a portion is missing. The sample has about 120,000 clones, over 75% seen once. This specimen was peripheral blood, taken on day 0 of AZD1222 vaccination. The receptors were sampled from an adult in good health.

This chain joins TRBV28 and TRBJ2-7; 7 bases fit TRBD1. CDR1 and CDR2 from the germline V gene are MDHEN and SYDVKM. CDR3 length equals 15 residues. Losses at the gene ends were 8 bases for V and 3 bases for J; bases not matched to a gene: 13. CDR3 in amino acids: CASGDPGTVRYEQYF. CDR3 in DNA: TGTGCCAGCGGAGACCCGGGGACAGTTCGCTACGAGCAGTACTTC.

The chain carries TRBV29-1 and TRBJ2-1, with 12 bases lining up with TRBD2. The CDR3 loop spans 15 amino acids. Trimming at V came to 4 bases and at J to 1 base, leaving 2 bases not matched to a gene. From germline, CDR1 is SQVTM and CDR2 ANQGSEA. Written as DNA, the CDR3 is TGCAGCGTTGGACTAGCGGGGGTGTCCTACAATGAGCAGTTCTTC. Translated: CSVGLAGVSYNEQFF.